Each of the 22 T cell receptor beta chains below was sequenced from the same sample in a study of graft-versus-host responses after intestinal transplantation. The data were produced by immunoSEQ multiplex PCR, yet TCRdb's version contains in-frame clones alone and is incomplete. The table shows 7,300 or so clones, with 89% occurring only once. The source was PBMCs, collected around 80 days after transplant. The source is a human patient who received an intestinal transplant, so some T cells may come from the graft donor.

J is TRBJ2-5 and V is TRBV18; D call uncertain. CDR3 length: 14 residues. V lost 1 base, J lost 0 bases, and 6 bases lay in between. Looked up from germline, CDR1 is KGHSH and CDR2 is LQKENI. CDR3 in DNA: TGTGCCAGCTCACCACTGGGGAACCAAGAGACCCAGTACTTC. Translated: CASSPLGNQETQYF.

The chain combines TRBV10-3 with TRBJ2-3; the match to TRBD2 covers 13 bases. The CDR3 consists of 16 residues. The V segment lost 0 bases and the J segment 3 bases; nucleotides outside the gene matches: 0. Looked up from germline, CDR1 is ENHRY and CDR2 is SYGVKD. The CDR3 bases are TGTGCCATCAGTGAGTCGACTAGCGGGGGGACAGATACGCAGTATTTT. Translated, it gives CAISESTSGGTDTQYF.

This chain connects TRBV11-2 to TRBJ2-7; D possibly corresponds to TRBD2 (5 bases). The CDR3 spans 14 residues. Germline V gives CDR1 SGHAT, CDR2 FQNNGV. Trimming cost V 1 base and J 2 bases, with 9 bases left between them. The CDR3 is CASSLAGLTYEQYF. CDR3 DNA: TGTGCCAGCAGCTTAGCAGGACTGACCTACGAGCAGTACTTC.

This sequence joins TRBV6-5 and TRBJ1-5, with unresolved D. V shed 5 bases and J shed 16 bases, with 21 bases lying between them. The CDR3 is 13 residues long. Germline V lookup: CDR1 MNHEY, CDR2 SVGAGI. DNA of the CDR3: TGTGCCAGCAGTCTAACTCGGACCGCGGATCATCATTTT. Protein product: CASSLTRTADHHF.

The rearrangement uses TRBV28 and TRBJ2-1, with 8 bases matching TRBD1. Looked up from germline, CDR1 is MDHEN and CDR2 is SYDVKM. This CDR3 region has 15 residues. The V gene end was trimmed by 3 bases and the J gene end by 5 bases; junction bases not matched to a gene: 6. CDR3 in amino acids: CASSFVDRDHNEQFF. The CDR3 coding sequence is TGTGCCAGCAGTTTTGTGGACAGGGACCACAATGAGCAGTTCTTC.

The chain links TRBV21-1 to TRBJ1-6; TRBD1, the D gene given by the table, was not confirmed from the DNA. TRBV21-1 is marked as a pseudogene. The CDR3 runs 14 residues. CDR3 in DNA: TGTGCCAGCAAAGGCAGGGGGCTTAATTCACCCCTCCACTTT. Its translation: CASKGRGLNSPLHF.

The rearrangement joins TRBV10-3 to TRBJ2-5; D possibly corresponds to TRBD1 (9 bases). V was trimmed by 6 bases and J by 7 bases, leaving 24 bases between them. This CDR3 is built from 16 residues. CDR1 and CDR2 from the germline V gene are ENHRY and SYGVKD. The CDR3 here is CAISSFNRGREVTQYF. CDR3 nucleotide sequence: TGTGCCATCAGCTCGTTTAACAGGGGGCGGGAGGTGACCCAGTACTTC.

DNA for the CDR3: TGTGCCAGCATTCTAAGCGGGGGGGCTTTCAATGAGCAGTTCTTC. Residues: CASILSGGAFNEQFF. This chain uses TRBV27 with TRBJ2-1, with 10 bases identical to TRBD2. The CDR3 covers 15 residues. The germline gives CDR1 MNHEY, CDR2 SMNVEV (reference sequence). After removal of 7 bases from V and 6 bases from J, the junction contained 9 bases not matched to a gene.

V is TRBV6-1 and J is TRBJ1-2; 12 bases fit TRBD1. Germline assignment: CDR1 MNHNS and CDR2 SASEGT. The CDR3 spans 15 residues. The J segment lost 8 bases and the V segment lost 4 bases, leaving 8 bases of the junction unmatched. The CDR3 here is CASSVGTGGQGGYTF. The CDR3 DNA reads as TGTGCCAGCAGTGTCGGGACAGGGGGCCAGGGGGGCTACACCTTC.

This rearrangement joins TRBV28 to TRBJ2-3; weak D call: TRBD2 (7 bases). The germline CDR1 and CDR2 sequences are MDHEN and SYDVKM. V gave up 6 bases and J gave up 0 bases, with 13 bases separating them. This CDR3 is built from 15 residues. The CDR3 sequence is CASRSRGRSTDTQYF. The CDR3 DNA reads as TGTGCCAGCAGGTCGCGGGGGCGGAGCACAGATACGCAGTATTTT.

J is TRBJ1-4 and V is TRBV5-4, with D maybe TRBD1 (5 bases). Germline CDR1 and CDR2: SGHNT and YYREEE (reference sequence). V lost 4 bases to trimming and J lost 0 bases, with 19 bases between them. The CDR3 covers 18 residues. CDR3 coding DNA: TGTGCCAGCAGCCTACGGAGTCAGGGTGTGGCAACTAATGAAAAACTGTTTTTT. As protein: CASSLRSQGVATNEKLFF.

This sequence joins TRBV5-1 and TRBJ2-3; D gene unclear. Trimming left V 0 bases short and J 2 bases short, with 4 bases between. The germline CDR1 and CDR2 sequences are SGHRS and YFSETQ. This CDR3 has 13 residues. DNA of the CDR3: TGCGCCAGCAGCTTGGACTCCACAGATACGCAGTATTTT. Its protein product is CASSLDSTDTQYF.

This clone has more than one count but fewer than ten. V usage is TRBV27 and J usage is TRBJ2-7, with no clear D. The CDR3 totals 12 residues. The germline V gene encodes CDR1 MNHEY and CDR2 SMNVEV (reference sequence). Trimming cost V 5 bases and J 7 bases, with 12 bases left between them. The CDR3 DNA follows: TGTGCCAGCAGTGCCGGACGGTCGGAGCAGTACTTC. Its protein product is CASSAGRSEQYF.

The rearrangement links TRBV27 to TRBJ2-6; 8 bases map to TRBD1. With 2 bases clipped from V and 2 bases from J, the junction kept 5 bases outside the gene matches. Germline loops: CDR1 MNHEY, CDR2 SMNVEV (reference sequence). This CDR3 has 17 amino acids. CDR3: CASSLVGTGTGANVLTF. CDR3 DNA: TGTGCCAGCAGTTTAGTGGGGACAGGTACTGGGGCCAACGTCCTGACTTTC. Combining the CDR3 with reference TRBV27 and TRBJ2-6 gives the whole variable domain EAQVTQNPRYLITVTGKKLTVTCSQNMNHEYMSWYRQDPGLGLRQIYYSMNVEVTDKGDVPEGYKVSRKEKRNFPLILESPSPNQTSLYFCASSLVGTGTGANVLTFGAGSRLTVL.

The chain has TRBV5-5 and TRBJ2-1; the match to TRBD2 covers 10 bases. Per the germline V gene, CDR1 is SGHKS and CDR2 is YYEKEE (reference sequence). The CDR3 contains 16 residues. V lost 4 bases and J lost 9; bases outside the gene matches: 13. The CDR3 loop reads CASSMITSGAYGEQFF. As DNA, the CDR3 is TGTGCCAGCAGCATGATTACTAGCGGGGCTTACGGTGAGCAGTTCTTC.

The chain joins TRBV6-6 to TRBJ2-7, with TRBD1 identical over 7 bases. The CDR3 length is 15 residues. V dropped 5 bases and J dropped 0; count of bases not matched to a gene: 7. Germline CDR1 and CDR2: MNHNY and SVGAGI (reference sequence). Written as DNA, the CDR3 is TGTGCCAGCAGTAGAGGACAGGCGTCCTCCTACGAGCAGTACTTC. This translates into CASSRGQASSYEQYF.

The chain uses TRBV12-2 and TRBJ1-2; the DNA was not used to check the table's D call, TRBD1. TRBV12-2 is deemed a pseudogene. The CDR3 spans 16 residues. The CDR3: CASRFHRDRGYYGYTF. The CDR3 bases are TGTGCAAGTCGCTTCCACCGGGACAGGGGATACTATGGCTACACCTTC.

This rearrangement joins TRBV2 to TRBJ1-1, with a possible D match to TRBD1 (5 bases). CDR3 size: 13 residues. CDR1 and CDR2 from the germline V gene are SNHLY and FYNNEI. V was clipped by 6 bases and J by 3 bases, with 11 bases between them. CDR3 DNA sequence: TGTGCCAGCAGACAGGTCGGGCACACTGAAGCTTTCTTT. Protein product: CASRQVGHTEAFF.

The CDR3 here is CASSPITGTGVDTQYF. The DNA for the CDR3 is TGTGCCAGCAGCCCCATAACCGGGACAGGGGTAGATACGCAGTATTTT. The chain couples TRBV27 to TRBJ2-3, with TRBD1 identical over 10 bases. V was pared by 6 bases and J by 5 bases, with 11 bases of the junction left unmatched. Germline CDR1 MNHEY, CDR2 SMNVEV (reference sequence). The CDR3 totals 16 residues.

The CDR3: CASSRGGSGANVLTF. In nucleotides, the CDR3 is TGTGCCAGCAGCCGCGGGGGATCTGGGGCCAACGTCCTGACTTTC. The chain carries TRBV7-2 and TRBJ2-6, with 7 bases identical to TRBD2. With 5 bases clipped from V and 1 base from J, the junction kept 2 bases outside the gene matches. This CDR3 contains 15 residues. Germline V gene data show CDR1 as SGHTA and CDR2 as FQGNSA. The full variable domain, in which reference TRBV7-2 and TRBJ2-6 provide the parts outside the CDR3, is GAGVSQSPSNKVTEKGKDVELRCDPISGHTALYWYRQSLGQGLEFLIYFQGNSAPDKSGLPSDRFSAERTGGSVSTLTIQRTQQEDSAVYLCASSRGGSGANVLTFGAGSRLTVL.

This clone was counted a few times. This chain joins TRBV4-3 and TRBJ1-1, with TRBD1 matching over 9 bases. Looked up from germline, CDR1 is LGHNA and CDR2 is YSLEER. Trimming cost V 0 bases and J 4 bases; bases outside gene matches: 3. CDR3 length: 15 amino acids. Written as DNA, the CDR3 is TGCGCCAGCAGCCAAGAAGCACAGGGGGCCACTGAAGCTTTCTTT. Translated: CASSQEAQGATEAFF.

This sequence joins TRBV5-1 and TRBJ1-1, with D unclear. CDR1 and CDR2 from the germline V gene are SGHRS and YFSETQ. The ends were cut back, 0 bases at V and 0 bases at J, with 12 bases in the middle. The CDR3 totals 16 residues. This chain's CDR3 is CASSLGGHGMNTEAFF. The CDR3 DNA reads TGCGCCAGCAGCTTGGGAGGGCACGGAATGAACACTGAAGCTTTCTTT. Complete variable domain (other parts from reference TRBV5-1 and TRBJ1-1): KAGVTQTPRYLIKTRGQQVTLSCSPISGHRSVSWYQQTPGQGLQFLFEYFSETQRNKGNFPGRFSGRQFSNSRSEMNVSTLELGDSALYLCASSLGGHGMNTEAFFGQGTRLTVV.